Shown below are 4 T cell receptor beta chains from a single sample sequenced in a study of cytomegalovirus exposure and HLA in healthy donors. This PCR relied on a set of 60 Vbeta primers and 13 Jbeta primers. The data were produced by immunoSEQ multiplex PCR, yet TCRdb's version contains in-frame clones alone and is incomplete. The sample has 50,000 to 65,000 clones, 73% seen once. The source material was PBMCs. Every receptor here comes from a man aged 18 to 30 in good health and CMV-seronegative.

This clone showed up just a few times. The V gene is TRBV6-1, the J gene TRBJ1-5; D not resolved. The germline CDR1 and CDR2 sequences are MNHNS and SASEGT. This CDR3 contains 16 residues. The V gene lost 1 base and the J gene lost 6 bases, with 16 bases spanning the gap. The CDR3 coding sequence is TGTGCCAGCAGTGAAGGGGTGTGGGTAGAGGGTCAGCCCCAGCATTTT. It specifies CASSEGVWVEGQPQHF.

The chain links TRBV5-4 to TRBJ1-6; a possible D gene is TRBD1 (5 bases). V lost 1 base, J lost 10 bases, and 15 bases lay in between. CDR3 length: 15 residues. Per germline, CDR1 SGHNT and CDR2 YYREEE (reference sequence). The CDR3 DNA reads TGTGCCAGCAGCTTGACCGCAGGGCGAGGCTCACCCCTCCACTTT. This sequence encodes CASSLTAGRGSPLHF. Filled out from reference TRBV5-4 and TRBJ1-6, the complete variable domain reads ETGVTQSPTHLIKTRGQQVTLRCSSQSGHNTVSWYQQALGQGPQFIFQYYREEENGRGNFPPRFSGLQFPNYSSELNVNALELDDSALYLCASSLTAGRGSPLHFGNGTRLTVT.

The chain links TRBV6-5 to TRBJ2-7; D ambiguous. The CDR3 extends over 13 amino acids. The V gene's germline CDR1 is MNHEY and CDR2 SVGAGI. V was shortened by 4 bases and J by 3 bases, with 10 bases between the two germline ends. The chain's CDR3 is CASSLSLSYEQYF. CDR3 coding DNA: TGTGCCAGCAGTTTAAGCTTAAGCTACGAGCAGTACTTC.

The chain recombines TRBV7-9 with TRBJ2-7; tentative D call: TRBD2 (6 bases). Germline V gene sequence: CDR1 SEHNR, CDR2 FQNEAQ (reference sequence). Trimming removed 0 bases at V and 2 bases at J, with 8 bases between. CDR3 length equals 14 residues. The CDR3 reads CASSLAGGAYEQYF. For the CDR3, the DNA is TGTGCCAGCAGCTTAGCGGGGGGAGCCTACGAGCAGTACTTC. The full variable domain, in which reference TRBV7-9 and TRBJ2-7 provide the parts outside the CDR3, is DTGVSQNPRHKITKRGQNVTFRCDPISEHNRLYWYRQTLGQGPEFLTYFQNEAQLEKSRLLSDRFSAERPKGSFSTLEIQRTEQGDSAMYLCASSLAGGAYEQYFGPGTRLTVT.